The rows below give T cell receptor beta chains drawn from one sample of a study of neurological immune-mediated disorders. TCRdb itself ran the 5' RACE reads through MiXCR, one entry per CDR3 protein. The repertoire holds about 54,000 distinct CDR3 sequences, with about 4% as singletons. The sequenced sample was CD4+ T cells from blood. These receptors came from a middle-aged woman with multiple sclerosis. Both conserved end residues are part of each CDR3. The order of the fields is V gene, clone size, J gene, D gene, CDR3 DNA, CDR3 protein. The D gene is left open where the match is weak. The size field is filled for only some rows; it gives once, few, many or a size class.

>TRBV7-6|many|TRBJ2-5|TRBD2
TGTGCCAGCAGCCTGATAGCCGGACAGGGTACTAGCGGGGGTATTTGGGAGACCCAGTACTTC
CASSLIAGQGTSGGIWETQYF
>TRBV4-2|many|TRBJ2-5|TRBD2
TGTGCCAGCAGCCTAACTAGCGGGGGGTCTGGAGAGACCCAGTACTTC
CASSLTSGGSGETQYF
>TRBV28|many|TRBJ2-2|-
TGTGCCAGCAGTTCCCGACAAAGGTCAGGGAGGCTGTTTTTT
CASSSRQRSGRLFF
>TRBV5-5|many|TRBJ2-7|-
TGTGCCAGCAGCTTGGACAGGGTAAGGGAGCAGTACTTC
CASSLDRVREQYF
>TRBV20-1|many|TRBJ1-4|-
TGCAGTGCTAGACGGGGAGGGGGTTCTAAAGAAAAACTGTTTTTT
CSARRGGGSKEKLFF
>TRBV18|-|TRBJ1-2|-
TGTGCCAGCTCACCGGACGTAAACTATGGCTACACCTTC
CASSPDVNYGYTF
>TRBV3-1|many|TRBJ2-3|-
TGTGCCAGCAGCCAAGTTGGTTATACGCAGTATTTT
CASSQVGYTQYF
>TRBV19|many|TRBJ2-7|-
TGTGCCAGTAGTATAGATGGTCAGGGGCCCTACGAGCAGTACTTC
CASSIDGQGPYEQYF
>TRBV25-1|many|TRBJ2-5|-
TGTGCCAGCAGTGAATCCGAGACCCAGTACTTC
CASSESETQYF
>TRBV20-1|-|TRBJ1-6|-
TGCAGTGCTAGTGGGCAGTCGAATTCACCCCTCCACTTT
CSASGQSNSPLHF
>TRBV29-1|many|TRBJ1-2|-
TGCAGCGTTGAAGGGACCCACTATGGCTACACCTTC
CSVEGTHYGYTF
>TRBV9|many|TRBJ2-2|-
TGTGCCAGCAGCGCCGACTCCTCGAACACCGGGGAGCTGTTTTTT
CASSADSSNTGELFF
>TRBV20-1|many|TRBJ2-5|TRBD1
TGCAGTGCTAGAGAGGGGACAGGGTATGAGACCCAGTACTTC
CSAREGTGYETQYF
>TRBV3-1|many|TRBJ2-3|TRBD2
TGTGCCAGCAGCCAAGAGGGACTAGCGGGGGGGTATAGCACAGATACGCAGTATTTT
CASSQEGLAGGYSTDTQYF
>TRBV7-9|many|TRBJ1-4|-
TGTGCCAGCAGCTTACGGCAGGATAATGAAAAACTGTTTTTT
CASSLRQDNEKLFF
>TRBV6-5|-|TRBJ2-7|TRBD1
TGTGCCAGCCAAATACAGGGGGCCGGCTACGAGCAGTACTTC
CASQIQGAGYEQYF
>TRBV29-1|many|TRBJ2-5|-
TGCAGCGGCCGGGGCAGACTCGTACAGACCCAGTACTTC
CSGRGRLVQTQYF
>TRBV7-2|many|TRBJ1-1|-
TGTGCCAGCAGCTTAGTTAAAAAAGGGAACACTGAAGCTTTCTTT
CASSLVKKGNTEAFF
>TRBV7-3|many|TRBJ2-1|TRBD2
TGTGCCAGCAGCCGGTATAGCGGGGGGGTCGATGAGCAGTTCTTC
CASSRYSGGVDEQFF
>TRBV12-3/TRBV12-4|-|TRBJ2-6|TRBD1
TGTGCCAGCCGGGACAGCTCTGGGGCCAACGTCCTGACTTTC
CASRDSSGANVLTF
>TRBV7-8|many|TRBJ1-2|-
TGTGCCAGCAGCTTACCCGGAGGCTATGGCTACACCTTC
CASSLPGGYGYTF
>TRBV6-2/TRBV6-3|many|TRBJ1-2|TRBD1
TGTGCCAGCAGTAAAGGACAGGCTTCGCATGGCTACACCTTC
CASSKGQASHGYTF
>TRBV14|many|TRBJ2-1|TRBD2
TGTGCCAGCAGCCCCTCTACTAGCGGGGTGCGCAATGAGCAGTTCTTC
CASSPSTSGVRNEQFF
>TRBV7-8|many|TRBJ2-6|-
TGTGCCAGCAGAGGGTGGTCCTTCTCTGGGGCCAACGTCCTGACTTTC
CASRGWSFSGANVLTF
>TRBV20-1|many|TRBJ1-6|TRBD1
TGCAGTGCTAGATCCGATGACAGGGGGCGGGTGAATTCACCCCTCCACTTT
CSARSDDRGRVNSPLHF
>TRBV4-1|many|TRBJ1-4|-
TGCGCCAGCAGCCAAGAAGAGGGTAGGGGAGGAAAACTGTTTTTT
CASSQEEGRGGKLFF
>TRBV5-1|many|TRBJ2-3|-
TGCGCCAGCAGCTTGGCCTATGGACGGATGACAGATACGCAGTATTTT
CASSLAYGRMTDTQYF
>TRBV18|many|TRBJ1-5|-
TGTGCCAGCTCACTCGAAGTGGGGGCGAGCAATCAGCCCCAGCATTTT
CASSLEVGASNQPQHF
>TRBV12-3/TRBV12-4|many|TRBJ1-5|TRBD1
TGTGCCAGCAGCCGAGGCTCGACAGGGAGCAATCAGCCCCAGCATTTT
CASSRGSTGSNQPQHF
>TRBV20-1|many|TRBJ2-1|-
TGCAGTGCTATAAAGGGGGGTGAGCAGTTCTTC
CSAIKGGEQFF
>TRBV6-5|many|TRBJ1-4|TRBD1
TGTGCCAGCAGCCGGACAGGGGGCATGGAAAAACTGTTTTTT
CASSRTGGMEKLFF
>TRBV18|many|TRBJ2-7|-
TGTGCCAGCTCCCCGGAGTCCTTCTCCTACGAGCAGTACTTC
CASSPESFSYEQYF
>TRBV4-2|many|TRBJ2-3|-
TGTGCCAGCAGCCAAGAGCAGGGGCAGGAAGATACGCAGTATTTT
CASSQEQGQEDTQYF
>TRBV18|-|TRBJ1-1|-
TGTGCCAGCTCAACTAACTACAGGACTGAAGCTTTCTTT
CASSTNYRTEAFF
>TRBV5-1|many|TRBJ2-5|-
TGCGCCAGCAGCTTGGGTCACCGAATCCAAGAGACCCAGTACTTC
CASSLGHRIQETQYF
>TRBV7-9|many|TRBJ1-5|TRBD1
TGTGCCAGCAGTTCCGGGACAGGCCATCAGCCCCAGCATTTT
CASSSGTGHQPQHF